Below are 17 T cell receptor beta chains sequenced from a single sample in a study of T-cell reconstitution after alpha-beta-depleted transplantation in children listed by TCRdb under 2016. This specimen's treatment or condition label, interpreted: allogeneic hematopoietic cell transplantation with graft depleted of TCRalphabeta T cells and CD19 B cells. Receptors were amplified or captured by PCR. Sequencing was carried out with an Illumina HiSeq 2500. TCR libraries were prepared with molecular barcoding, using unique molecular identifiers to normalize TCRbeta repertoire quantification. TCRdb reworked the public reads: Q25 trimming with fastp, MiXCR clone assembly, productive beta chains retained. Each entry merges the rows of one CDR3 protein and shows their most common DNA and genes. The sample yields roughly 50,000 distinct CDR3 sequences; around 40% were counted once. 95% to 98% of the sample comes from the top ten.

Specimen: PBMCs, mostly from graft donor cells, collected 360 days after TCRalphabeta/CD19-depleted stem cell transplant. These receptors all come from a male patient younger than 18 who had a stem cell transplant for acute lymphoblastic leukemia, so the T cells may come from the graft donor.

The chain employs TRBV5-1 and TRBJ1-1, with no clear D. Germline V gene sequence: CDR1 SGHRS, CDR2 YFSETQ. The CDR3 covers 13 residues. V was cut by 4 bases and J by 1 base, with 8 bases left in between. In DNA, the CDR3 is TGCGCCAGCAGCCCCCATCCGAACACTGAAGCTTTCTTT. Residues: CASSPHPNTEAFF. Based on the CDR3 plus reference TRBV5-1 and TRBJ1-1, the full variable domain is KAGVTQTPRYLIKTRGQQVTLSCSPISGHRSVSWYQQTPGQGLQFLFEYFSETQRNKGNFPGRFSGRQFSNSRSEMNVSTLELGDSALYLCASSPHPNTEAFFGQGTRLTVV.

The chain links TRBV5-6 to TRBJ1-3; D possibly corresponds to TRBD1 (6 bases). V shed 4 bases and J shed 3 bases, with 11 bases lying between them. The CDR3 spans 14 residues. CDR1 and CDR2 (germline): SGHDT, YYEEEE. Written as DNA, the CDR3 is TGTGCCAGCAGCCGAGGGGGAGTTGGAAACACCATATATTTT. It specifies CASSRGGVGNTIYF.

This chain joins TRBV20-1 and TRBJ2-7; D tentatively reads TRBD1 or TRBD2 (5 bases each). The CDR3 totals 13 residues. The ends were cut back, 6 bases at V and 2 bases at J, with 14 bases in the middle. Germline CDR1 and CDR2: DFQATT and SNEGSKA (reference sequence). The CDR3 protein is CSAGRDLTYEQYF. CDR3 DNA: TGCAGTGCCGGCCGGGACCTTACCTACGAGCAGTACTTC.

The rearrangement uses TRBV7-9 and TRBJ2-1; perhaps TRBD2 as D (6 bases). V lost 5 bases and J 0 bases, leaving 26 bases between the germline ends. The length of the CDR3 is 20 residues. Germline V gene lookup returns CDR1 SEHNR and CDR2 FQNEAQ (reference sequence). The CDR3 protein is CASSVPRLEGGFSSYNEQFF. In DNA form, the CDR3 reads TGTGCCAGCAGCGTCCCAAGACTGGAAGGAGGGTTCAGCTCCTACAATGAGCAGTTCTTC.

The rearrangement links TRBV29-1 to TRBJ2-7; TRBD2 is a possible D gene (6 bases). V shed 6 bases and J shed 1 base, with 10 bases lying between them. Germline CDR1 reads SQVTM; CDR2 reads ANQGSEA. The CDR3 extends over 12 amino acids. The CDR3 here is CSVQRGSYEQYF. The CDR3 region has the DNA TGCAGCGTACAACGGGGGTCCTACGAGCAGTACTTC.

The CDR3 DNA follows: TGTGCCAGCAGCTTAGCAGTGGTGACAGGCCGGTACTCTGGAAACACCATATATTTT. Translation gives CASSLAVVTGRYSGNTIYF. The rearrangement joins TRBV7-2 to TRBJ1-3; a weak D match, TRBD1 (6 bases). Germline V gives CDR1 SGHTA, CDR2 FQGNSA. V gave up 0 bases and J gave up 0 bases, with 18 bases separating them. There are 19 residues in the CDR3.

The rearrangement joins TRBV5-1 to TRBJ2-1, with D tentatively TRBD2 (5 bases). CDR1 and CDR2 from the germline V gene are SGHRS and YFSETQ. This CDR3 is built from 15 residues. Trimming stripped 0 bases from V and 8 bases from J, with 15 bases between. The chain's CDR3 is CASSLAWERFYEQFF. CDR3 nucleotide sequence: TGCGCCAGCAGCTTGGCCTGGGAGCGCTTTTATGAGCAGTTCTTC.

This clonotype was seen a handful of times. The V call is TRBV9, the J call TRBJ2-7, with D possibly matching TRBD2 (6 bases). The V end lost 0 bases, the J end lost 3 bases, and 10 bases lay between the germline ends. This CDR3 comprises 14 residues. From germline, CDR1 is SGDLS and CDR2 YYNGEE. This CDR3 is CASSVGATSYEQYF. The CDR3 nucleotides are TGTGCCAGCAGCGTAGGGGCGACTAGCTACGAGCAGTACTTC. Variable domain in full (rest from reference TRBV9 and TRBJ2-7): DSGVTQTPKHLITATGQRVTLRCSPRSGDLSVYWYQQSLDQGLQFLIQYYNGEERAKGNILERFSAQQFPDLHSELNLSSLELGDSALYFCASSVGATSYEQYFGPGTRLTVT.

The chain has TRBV11-2 and TRBJ1-5; D unclear. The V end lost 5 bases, the J end lost 6 bases, and 11 bases lay between the germline ends. The germline gives CDR1 SGHAT, CDR2 FQNNGV. This CDR3 has 13 amino acids. In DNA form, the CDR3 reads TGTGCCAGCAGCCTCGGACCGGGTCAGCCCCAGCATTTT. As protein: CASSLGPGQPQHF. The full variable domain, its missing parts supplied by reference TRBV11-2 and TRBJ1-5, is EAGVAQSPRYKIIEKRQSVAFWCNPISGHATLYWYQQILGQGPKLLIQFQNNGVVDDSQLPKDRFSAERLKGVDSTLKIQPAKLEDSAVYLCASSLGPGQPQHFGDGTRLSIL.

CDR3 residues: CASSYRGTADTGELFF. The CDR3 DNA sequence: TGTGCCAGCAGTTACCGTGGGACAGCCGACACCGGGGAGCTGTTTTTT. This chain uses TRBV6-2 or TRBV6-3 with TRBJ2-2; 7 nucleotides align to TRBD1. CDR1 is MNHEY, CDR2 SVGEGT, per germline. Losses at the gene ends were 2 bases for V and 3 bases for J; bases not matched to a gene: 6. The CDR3 totals 16 residues.

The V and J genes are TRBV11-3 and TRBJ2-1; no firm D call. The CDR3 totals 15 residues. The V end was cut by 4 bases, the J end by 0 bases, with 10 bases between. CDR1 and CDR2 from the germline V gene are SGHNT and YENEEA. The CDR3 spells CASSSYSSSYNEQFF. DNA for the CDR3: TGTGCCAGCAGCTCTTACTCGAGCTCCTACAATGAGCAGTTCTTC.

The chain is built from TRBV27 and TRBJ2-4; D may match TRBD1 or TRBD2 (6 bases each). Trimming shortened V by 2 bases and J by 13 bases, and 18 bases separated the two germline ends. The CDR3 spans 14 residues. CDR1 MNHEY and CDR2 SMNVEV come from the germline V gene (reference sequence). The DNA of the CDR3 is TGTGCCAGCAGTTTAGGAGGGGGACATTTGTCGCAGTACTTC. It encodes CASSLGGGHLSQYF.

This clonotype was seen at least ten times. The V call is TRBV20-1, the J call TRBJ2-7; D is possibly TRBD1 or TRBD2 (5 bases each). CDR1 and CDR2 (germline): DFQATT, SNEGSKA (reference sequence). This CDR3 is 15 amino acids long. Trimming shortened V by 2 bases and J by 2 bases, and 16 bases separated the two germline ends. CDR3 nucleotides: TGCAGTGCTAGACTCCTTGGGGACCTCCCCTACGAGCAGTACTTC. Protein: CSARLLGDLPYEQYF.

The rearrangement joins TRBV9 to TRBJ2-7; unclear D gene. The CDR3 covers 12 residues. Germline V gene data show CDR1 as SGDLS and CDR2 as YYNGEE. V shed 0 bases and J shed 12 bases, with 13 bases lying between them. Here the CDR3 reads CASSVVGGQRYF. CDR3 nucleotide sequence: TGTGCCAGCAGCGTAGTCGGCGGCCAGCGGTACTTC.

V is TRBV28 and J is TRBJ2-2; D is unresolved. V lost 2 bases, J lost 4 bases, and 11 bases lay in between. This CDR3 comprises 15 residues. The germline V gene encodes CDR1 MDHEN and CDR2 SYDVKM. The DNA of the CDR3 is TGTGCCAGCAGTTTAGTACACACGGTCACCGGGGAGCTGTTTTTT. Amino acid sequence: CASSLVHTVTGELFF.

The V and J genes are TRBV12-3 or TRBV12-4 and TRBJ1-2; D gene unclear. There are 17 residues in the CDR3. Trimming stripped 2 bases from V and 4 bases from J, with 20 bases between. The CDR3 coding sequence is TGTGCCAGCAGTTTAAACGCCCGGACCTTAAGGGCCTATGGCTACACCTTC. Translating gives CASSLNARTLRAYGYTF.

This clonotype has a handful of counts. The chain links TRBV11-2 to TRBJ2-3, with D perhaps matching TRBD1 (6 bases). The CDR3 is made up of 16 amino acids. Trimming cost V 5 bases and J 4 bases, with 19 bases left between them. Germline V gene data show CDR1 as SGHAT and CDR2 as FQNNGV. The CDR3 region has the DNA TGTGCCAGCAGCCAGGGGATTCTAGCCGGGGCAGATACGCAGTATTTT. Protein product: CASSQGILAGADTQYF.